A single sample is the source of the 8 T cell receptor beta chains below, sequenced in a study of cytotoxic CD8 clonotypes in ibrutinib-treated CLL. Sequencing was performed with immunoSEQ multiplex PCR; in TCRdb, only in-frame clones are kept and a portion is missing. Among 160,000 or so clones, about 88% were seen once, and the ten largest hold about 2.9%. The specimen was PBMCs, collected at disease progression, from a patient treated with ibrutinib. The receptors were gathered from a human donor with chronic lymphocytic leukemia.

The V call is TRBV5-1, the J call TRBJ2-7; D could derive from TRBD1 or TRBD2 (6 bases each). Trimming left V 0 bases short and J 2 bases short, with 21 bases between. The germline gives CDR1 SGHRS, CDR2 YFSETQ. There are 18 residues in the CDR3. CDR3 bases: TGCGCCAGCAGCTTGGCCGGGAGCTTACAGGGCCAGACCTACGAGCAGTACTTC. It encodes CASSLAGSLQGQTYEQYF.

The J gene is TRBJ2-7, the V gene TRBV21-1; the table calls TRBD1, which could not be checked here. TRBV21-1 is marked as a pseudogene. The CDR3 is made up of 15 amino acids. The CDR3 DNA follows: TGTGCCAGCAGCAAAGGGGACAAGTTGATTATGGAGCAGTACTTC. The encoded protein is CASSKGDKLIMEQYF.

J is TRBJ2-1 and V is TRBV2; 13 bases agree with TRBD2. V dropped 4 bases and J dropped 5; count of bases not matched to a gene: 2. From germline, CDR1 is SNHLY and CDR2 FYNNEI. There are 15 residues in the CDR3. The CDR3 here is CASSAGLAGDNEQFF. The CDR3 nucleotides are TGTGCCAGCAGTGCCGGACTAGCGGGAGACAATGAGCAGTTCTTC.

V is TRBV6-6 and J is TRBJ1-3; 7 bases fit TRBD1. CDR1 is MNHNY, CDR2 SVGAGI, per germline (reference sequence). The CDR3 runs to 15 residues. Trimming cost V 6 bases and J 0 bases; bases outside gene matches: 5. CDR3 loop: CASRAGQISGNTIYF. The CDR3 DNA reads TGTGCCAGCAGGGCGGGACAGATCTCTGGAAACACCATATATTTT.

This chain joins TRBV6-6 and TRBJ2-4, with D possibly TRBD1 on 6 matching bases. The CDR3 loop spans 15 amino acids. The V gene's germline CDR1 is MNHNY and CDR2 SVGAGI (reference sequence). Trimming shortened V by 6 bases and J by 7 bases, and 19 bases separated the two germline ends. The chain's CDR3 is CASSPEQGLFNIQYF. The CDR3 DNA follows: TGTGCCAGCAGCCCGGAGCAGGGGTTGTTTAACATTCAGTACTTC.

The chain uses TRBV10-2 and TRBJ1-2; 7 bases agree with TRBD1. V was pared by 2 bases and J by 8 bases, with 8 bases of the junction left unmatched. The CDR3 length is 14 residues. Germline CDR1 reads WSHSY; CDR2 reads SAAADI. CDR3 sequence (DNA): TGCGCCAGCAGTGAGAGGTGGGCAGGGGGAGGCTACACCTTC. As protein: CASSERWAGGGYTF.

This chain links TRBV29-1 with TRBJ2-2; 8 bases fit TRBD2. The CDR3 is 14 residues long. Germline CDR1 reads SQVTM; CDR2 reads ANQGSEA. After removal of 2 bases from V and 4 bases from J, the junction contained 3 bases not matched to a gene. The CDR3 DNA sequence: TGCAGCGTTGAAACCCTAGCGGGCACCGGGGAGCTGTTTTTT. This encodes CSVETLAGTGELFF.

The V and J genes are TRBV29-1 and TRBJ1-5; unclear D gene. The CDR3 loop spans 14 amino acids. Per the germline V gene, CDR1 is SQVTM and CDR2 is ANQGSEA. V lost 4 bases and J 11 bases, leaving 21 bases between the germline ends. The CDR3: CSVGFGQPTSAQHF. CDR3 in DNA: TGCAGCGTTGGTTTCGGCCAGCCCACTTCGGCCCAGCATTTT.